The 25 T cell receptor beta chains given below trace back to one sample, sequenced in a study of PD-L1 blockade in urothelial cancer. Only in-frame clones appear in the TCRdb table, and some are missing; sequencing was by immunoSEQ multiplex PCR. The sample lists more than 95,000 clones; approximately 90% were seen once. Time point meaning: peripheral blood 6 weeks after treatment start. The source material was PBMCs, sampled around atezolizumab (anti-PD-L1) treatment. The receptors derive from a man in his fifties or sixties with urothelial cancer.

The genes are TRBV6-1 and TRBJ1-2; 8 bases agree with TRBD1. V lost 2 bases and J lost 1; bases outside the gene matches: 6. Germline CDR1 MNHNS, CDR2 SASEGT. The CDR3 has 16 residues. CDR3 nucleotides: TGTGCCAGCAGTGAAACTAACAGGGGGAGTAACTATGGCTACACCTTC. The encoded protein is CASSETNRGSNYGYTF.

This clone was seen a single time. V gene TRBV29-1 combines with J gene TRBJ2-7; TRBD1 matches 7 bases. From germline, CDR1 is SQVTM and CDR2 ANQGSEA. V was pared by 7 bases and J by 3 bases, with 6 bases of the junction left unmatched. This CDR3 has 12 amino acids. CDR3 sequence (DNA): TGCAGCGCTTCACAGGGGATCTACGAGCAGTACTTC. Its protein is CSASQGIYEQYF.

V is TRBV5-5 and J is TRBJ1-1, with D uncertain. V was trimmed by 5 bases and J by 3 bases, leaving 14 bases between them. The CDR3 contains 14 residues. Germline V gene sequence: CDR1 SGHKS, CDR2 YYEKEE (reference sequence). The CDR3 DNA reads as TGTGCCAGCAGTCATTTGACAACCCACACTGAAGCTTTCTTT. Translating gives CASSHLTTHTEAFF.

The V gene is TRBV4-2, the J gene TRBJ2-1; possible D gene TRBD1, 6 bases. Trimming removed 3 bases from V and 0 bases from J, with 15 bases in between. The CDR3 covers 17 residues. The germline V gene encodes CDR1 LGHNA and CDR2 YNFKEQ. The CDR3 reads CASSQRGQFSSYNEQFF. The CDR3 DNA sequence: TGTGCCAGCAGCCAGAGAGGACAGTTTAGCTCCTACAATGAGCAGTTCTTC.

CDR3 sequence (DNA): TGTGCCAGCAGCCCTGATCTGGCCAATGAGCAGTTCTTC. Residues: CASSPDLANEQFF. The J gene is TRBJ2-1, the V gene TRBV7-8; D ambiguous. In germline, CDR1 is SGHVS, CDR2 FQNEAQ. The CDR3 totals 13 residues. The V gene lost 5 bases and the J gene lost 6 bases, with 11 bases spanning the gap.

The chain combines TRBV7-3 with TRBJ2-1; D unresolved. Germline values: CDR1 SGHTA, CDR2 FQGTGA. The CDR3 runs to 15 residues. V lost 5 bases, J lost 6 bases, and 17 bases lay in between. CDR3 nucleotide sequence: TGTGCCAGCAGCCCCCCTTTGGCAGCGTCCAATGAGCAGTTCTTC. The encoded protein is CASSPPLAASNEQFF.

The chain is built from TRBV6-1 and TRBJ1-2; the match to TRBD1 covers 12 bases. The CDR3 runs 13 residues. J lost 8 bases, V lost 8 bases, and 6 bases had no gene match. Germline CDR1 and CDR2: MNHNS and SASEGT. CDR3 sequence reads: CASRDRGHGGYTF. The CDR3 DNA is TGTGCCAGCCGGGACAGGGGGCACGGAGGCTACACCTTC.

J is TRBJ2-3 and V is TRBV4-1; no clear D. The CDR3 has 15 residues. Germline assignment: CDR1 MGHRA and CDR2 YSYEKL. The V end was cut by 6 bases, the J end by 4 bases, with 17 bases between. The CDR3 region is CASSSEDTAADTQYF. The CDR3 bases are TGCGCCAGCAGTTCAGAGGATACCGCGGCAGATACGCAGTATTTT.

The chain uses TRBV5-1 and TRBJ1-4, with unresolved D. V lost 1 base, J lost 4 bases, and 8 bases lay in between. CDR1 SGHRS and CDR2 YFSETQ come from the germline V gene. The CDR3 extends over 14 amino acids. The CDR3 sequence is CASSLWQDNEKLFF. In DNA, the CDR3 is TGCGCCAGCAGCTTGTGGCAGGATAATGAAAAACTGTTTTTT.

A few counts support this clone. The chain combines TRBV14 with TRBJ1-2, with a weak D call TRBD1 (5 bases). Trimming pared 0 bases from V and 8 bases from J, leaving 7 bases between. This CDR3 spans 12 amino acids. Germline CDR1 reads SGHDN; CDR2 reads FVKESK. CDR3 region: CASSQDREGYTF. The CDR3 nucleotides read TGTGCCAGCAGCCAAGACAGGGAAGGCTACACCTTC.

The rearrangement uses TRBV5-1 and TRBJ2-5, with a possible D match to TRBD2 (6 bases). The germline V gene has CDR1 SGHRS and CDR2 YFSETQ. The V end was cut by 7 bases, the J end by 5 bases, with 15 bases between. The CDR3 covers 13 residues. CDR3 nucleotide sequence: TGCGCCAGCGGAAGGGACTTCCGGGAGACCCAGTACTTC. As protein: CASGRDFRETQYF.

The CDR3 is CASSQVLGTGLEAFF. The DNA of the CDR3 is TGTGCCAGCAGCCAAGTACTAGGGACAGGCCTTGAAGCTTTCTTT. J is TRBJ1-1 and V is TRBV4-2, with 8 positions matching TRBD1. The CDR3 covers 15 residues. Germline V gene lookup returns CDR1 LGHNA and CDR2 YNFKEQ. V lost 1 base and J lost 7; bases outside the gene matches: 8.

The chain uses TRBV29-1 and TRBJ2-2, with a weak D call TRBD2 (5 bases). Germline lookup yields CDR1 SQVTM and CDR2 ANQGSEA. The CDR3 extends over 15 amino acids. V was pared by 4 bases and J by 3 bases, with 15 bases between. The CDR3 nucleotides are TGCAGCGTTGCCGGGCGGGTCGACGACACCGGGGAGCTGTTTTTT. Translating gives CSVAGRVDDTGELFF.

In DNA form, the CDR3 reads TGTGCCAGCAGCCAGGATACAGGGGAATTGAAAAAACTGTTTTTT. This encodes CASSQDTGELKKLFF. The rearrangement joins TRBV4-2 to TRBJ1-4, with TRBD1 identical over 7 bases. Per the germline V gene, CDR1 is LGHNA and CDR2 is YNFKEQ. V lost 3 bases and J lost 9; bases outside the gene matches: 10. The length of the CDR3 is 15 residues.

This chain links TRBV18 with TRBJ2-2; D might be TRBD2 (5 bases). This CDR3 contains 15 residues. The V and J ends lost 6 bases and 5 bases respectively, with 16 bases between them. CDR1 and CDR2 (germline): KGHSH, LQKENI. The CDR3: CASSPGTPGTGELFF. The CDR3 DNA sequence: TGTGCCAGCTCGCCGGGAACACCGGGGACCGGGGAGCTGTTTTTT.

The chain carries TRBV28 and TRBJ2-2; 11 bases map to TRBD1. The CDR3 has 16 amino acids. Germline trimming cut 6 bases from V and 5 bases from J; bases unmatched to any gene: 8. Germline lookup yields CDR1 MDHEN and CDR2 SYDVKM. The CDR3 protein is CASSSPGQGGTGELFF. Written as DNA, the CDR3 is TGTGCCAGCAGCTCTCCGGGACAGGGGGGTACCGGGGAGCTGTTTTTT. Full variable domain (rest looked up from reference TRBV28 and TRBJ2-2): DVKVTQSSRYLVKRTGEKVFLECVQDMDHENMFWYRQDPGLGLRLIYFSYDVKMKEKGDIPEGYSVSREKKERFSLILESASTNQTSMYLCASSSPGQGGTGELFFGEGSRLTVL.

About this clone itself: It is unclear where the CDR3 begins or ends on the DNA, so no DNA is shown, and the CDR3 is as TCRdb lists it. The chain uses TRBV5-6 and TRBJ2-7; TRBD1 is the table's D call and was not checked against the DNA. The CDR3 adds up to 16 amino acids, both ends counted. Germline V lookup: CDR1 SGHDT, CDR2 YYEEEE. CDR3 residues: CASSLAAVGQGALSYF.

The chain recombines TRBV19 with TRBJ2-7; 9 bases agree with TRBD1. The length of the CDR3 is 13 residues. Trimming cost V 7 bases and J 2 bases; bases outside gene matches: 3. Germline CDR1 reads LNHDA; CDR2 reads SQIVND (reference sequence). The CDR3 DNA reads TGTGCCAGTACCGGGACAGGGACCTACGAGCAGTACTTC. Translated: CASTGTGTYEQYF.

The V call is TRBV7-3, the J call TRBJ2-3, with D tentatively TRBD2 (6 bases). The germline V gene encodes CDR1 SGHTA and CDR2 FQGTGA. V was shortened by 7 bases and J by 2 bases, with 16 bases between the two germline ends. CDR3 length: 15 amino acids. The CDR3 reads CASTPGRGLTDTQYF. The CDR3 DNA is TGTGCCAGCACCCCCGGGCGGGGTCTCACAGATACGCAGTATTTT. The full variable domain, its missing parts supplied by reference TRBV7-3 and TRBJ2-3, is GAGVSQTPSNKVTEKGKYVELRCDPISGHTALYWYRQSLGQGPEFLIYFQGTGAADDSGLPNDRFFAVRPEGSVSTLKIQRTERGDSAVYLCASTPGRGLTDTQYFGPGTRLTVL.

Here the CDR3 DNA reads TGCGCCAGCGGCCCGGGACAGGGGTTATGGACTGAAGCTTTCTTT. This sequence encodes CASGPGQGLWTEAFF. The rearrangement joins TRBV5-1 to TRBJ1-1, with 10 bases that match TRBD1. Germline V gene data show CDR1 as SGHRS and CDR2 as YFSETQ. The CDR3 spans 15 residues. V dropped 7 bases and J dropped 5; count of bases not matched to a gene: 11. Based on the CDR3 plus reference TRBV5-1 and TRBJ1-1, the full variable domain is KAGVTQTPRYLIKTRGQQVTLSCSPISGHRSVSWYQQTPGQGLQFLFEYFSETQRNKGNFPGRFSGRQFSNSRSEMNVSTLELGDSALYLCASGPGQGLWTEAFFGQGTRLTVV.

This clone was seen a few times. The V gene is TRBV14, the J gene TRBJ1-1; D gene unclear. From germline, CDR1 is SGHDN and CDR2 FVKESK. V was cut by 7 bases and J by 0 bases, with 9 bases left in between. The CDR3 length is 13 residues. This CDR3 is CASTLGMNTEAFF. The CDR3 DNA sequence: TGTGCCAGCACACTAGGCATGAACACTGAAGCTTTCTTT.

CDR3 residues: CASSRSGTSGRGQETQYF. CDR3 in DNA: TGTGCCAGCAGCCGCTCCGGGACTAGCGGGAGGGGCCAAGAGACCCAGTACTTC. The rearrangement joins TRBV14 to TRBJ2-5; 16 bases align to TRBD2. Germline V lookup: CDR1 SGHDN, CDR2 FVKESK. J was trimmed by 1 base and V by 4 bases; bases with no gene match: 6. The CDR3 runs to 18 residues.

The chain couples TRBV7-2 to TRBJ1-1; no clear D gene. The CDR3 length is 14 residues. Germline CDR1 SGHTA, CDR2 FQGNSA. V was cut by 5 bases and J by 1 base, with 11 bases left in between. The CDR3 coding sequence is TGTGCCAGCAGCGACTTAGGTCCGAACACTGAAGCTTTCTTT. Amino acid sequence: CASSDLGPNTEAFF.

This clone was recorded a few times. The rearrangement uses TRBV28 and TRBJ1-5; TRBD1 agrees at 8 bases. This CDR3 comprises 14 residues. Germline assignment: CDR1 MDHEN and CDR2 SYDVKM. V shed 7 bases and J 4 bases; nucleotides not matched to a gene: 6. The CDR3 protein is CASTGQGGNQPQHF. The DNA for the CDR3 is TGTGCCAGCACCGGACAGGGAGGGAATCAGCCCCAGCATTTT. Drawing the rest from reference TRBV28 and TRBJ1-5, the complete variable domain is DVKVTQSSRYLVKRTGEKVFLECVQDMDHENMFWYRQDPGLGLRLIYFSYDVKMKEKGDIPEGYSVSREKKERFSLILESASTNQTSMYLCASTGQGGNQPQHFGDGTRLSIL.

The J gene is TRBJ2-5, the V gene TRBV19; 13 bases line up with TRBD2. Trimming removed 4 bases from V and 3 bases from J; junction bases left unmatched: 5. Germline CDR1 and CDR2: LNHDA and SQIVND (reference sequence). This CDR3 contains 16 residues. The DNA for the CDR3 is TGTGCCAGTAGTAAATCCGGGACTAGCGGGAAAGAGACCCAGTACTTC. Encoded protein: CASSKSGTSGKETQYF.